Sequencing of this T cell receptor beta chain was carried out in a study of CD8 T cells in ankylosing spondylitis. Points from the study as a whole: Reactive arthritis synovial fluid and blood previously showed some of these motif variants. Those disease-linked clones were CD8+; they were also relatively rare in peripheral blood. As reported, disease-linked clones showed significant enrichment in matched ankylosing spondylitis synovial fluid. Ankylosing spondylitis blood appeared to carry a characteristic TCR beta motif of roughly eight highly homologous variants.

This clonotype was observed many times. Antigen specificity is unknown. MiXCR, applied by TCRdb to the 5' RACE reads, yields one record per CDR3 protein. The profile covers 200,000 to 300,000 distinct CDR3 sequences, with over 8.5% appearing a single time and approximately 6.2% taken by the ten largest. This TCR was sampled from a male donor with ankylosing spondylitis or in good health (not recorded which). The source material was blood, either unsorted or a sorted T cell fraction (not recorded which).

The CDR3 region has the DNA TGTGCCAGCAGCGTAGAAATCGGGACCGGAGACACCGGGGAGCTGTTTTTT. Translating gives CASSVEIGTGDTGELFF. The J gene is TRBJ2-2, the V gene TRBV9; D is tentatively TRBD1 or TRBD2 (5 bases each). CDR1 is SGDLS, CDR2 YYNGEE, per germline. This CDR3 contains 17 residues. Trimming removed 0 bases at V and 3 bases at J, with 15 bases between.